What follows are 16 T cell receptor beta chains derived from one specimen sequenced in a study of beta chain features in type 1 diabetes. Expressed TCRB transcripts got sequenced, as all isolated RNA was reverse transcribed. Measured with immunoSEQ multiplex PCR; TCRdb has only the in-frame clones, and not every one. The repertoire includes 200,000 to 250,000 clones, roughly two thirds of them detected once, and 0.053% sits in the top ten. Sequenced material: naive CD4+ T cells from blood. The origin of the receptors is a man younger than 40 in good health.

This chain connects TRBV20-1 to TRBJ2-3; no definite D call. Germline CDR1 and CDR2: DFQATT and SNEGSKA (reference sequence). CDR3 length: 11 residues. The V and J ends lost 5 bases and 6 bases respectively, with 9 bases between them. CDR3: CSAFSPDTQYF. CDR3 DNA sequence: TGCAGTGCTTTTTCCCCGGATACGCAGTATTTT.

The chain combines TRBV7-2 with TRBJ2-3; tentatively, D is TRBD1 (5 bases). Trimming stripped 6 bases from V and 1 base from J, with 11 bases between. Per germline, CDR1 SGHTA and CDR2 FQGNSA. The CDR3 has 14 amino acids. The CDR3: CASRLGLRTDTQYF. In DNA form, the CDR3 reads TGTGCCAGCAGGCTGGGGCTCCGCACAGATACGCAGTATTTT.

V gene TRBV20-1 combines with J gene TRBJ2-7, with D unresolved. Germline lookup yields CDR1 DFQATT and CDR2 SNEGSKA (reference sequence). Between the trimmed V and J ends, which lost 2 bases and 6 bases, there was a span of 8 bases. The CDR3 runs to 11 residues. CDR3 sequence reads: CSARHSFEQYF. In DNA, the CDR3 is TGCAGTGCTAGACACAGTTTCGAGCAGTACTTC.

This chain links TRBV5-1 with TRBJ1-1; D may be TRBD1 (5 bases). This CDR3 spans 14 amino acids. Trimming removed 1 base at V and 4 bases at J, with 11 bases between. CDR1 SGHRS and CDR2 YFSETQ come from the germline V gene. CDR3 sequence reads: CASSLQGLGTEAFF. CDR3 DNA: TGCGCCAGCAGCTTGCAGGGTTTAGGCACTGAAGCTTTCTTT.

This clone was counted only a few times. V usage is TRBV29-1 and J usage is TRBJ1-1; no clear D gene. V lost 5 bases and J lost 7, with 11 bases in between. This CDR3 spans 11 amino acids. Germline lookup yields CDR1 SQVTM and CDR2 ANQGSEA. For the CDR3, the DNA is TGCAGCGTTCAGGCGGCACATGAAGCTTTCTTT. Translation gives CSVQAAHEAFF.

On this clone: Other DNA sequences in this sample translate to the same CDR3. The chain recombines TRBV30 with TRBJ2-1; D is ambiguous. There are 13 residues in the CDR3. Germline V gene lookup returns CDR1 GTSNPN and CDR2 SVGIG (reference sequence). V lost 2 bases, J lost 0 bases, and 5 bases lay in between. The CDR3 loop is CAWSRGSYNEQFF. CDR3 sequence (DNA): TGTGCCTGGAGTCGCGGCTCCTACAATGAGCAGTTCTTC. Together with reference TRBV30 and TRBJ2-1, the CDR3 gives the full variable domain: SQTIHQWPATLVQPVGSPLSLECTVEGTSNPNLYWYRQAAGRGLQLLFYSVGIGQISSEVPQNLSASRPQDRQFILSSKKLLLSDSGFYLCAWSRGSYNEQFFGPGTRLTVL.

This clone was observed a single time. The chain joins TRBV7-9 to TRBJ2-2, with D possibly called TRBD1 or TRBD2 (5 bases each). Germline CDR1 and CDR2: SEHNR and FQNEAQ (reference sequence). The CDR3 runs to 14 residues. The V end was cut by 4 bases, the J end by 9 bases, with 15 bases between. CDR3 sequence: CASSSGASGRELFF. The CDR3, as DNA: TGTGCCAGCAGCTCCGGGGCCTCGGGGAGGGAGCTGTTTTTT.

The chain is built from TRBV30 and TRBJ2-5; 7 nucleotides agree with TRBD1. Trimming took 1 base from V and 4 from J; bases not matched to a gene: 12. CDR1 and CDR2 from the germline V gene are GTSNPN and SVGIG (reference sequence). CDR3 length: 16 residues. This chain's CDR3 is CAWSGLYTGAGETQYF. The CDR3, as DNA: TGTGCCTGGAGTGGCCTCTATACAGGGGCTGGAGAGACCCAGTACTTC.

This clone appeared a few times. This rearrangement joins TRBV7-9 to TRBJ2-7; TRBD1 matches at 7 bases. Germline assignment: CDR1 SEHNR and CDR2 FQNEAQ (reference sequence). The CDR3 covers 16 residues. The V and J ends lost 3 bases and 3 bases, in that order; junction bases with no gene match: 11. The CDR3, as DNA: TGTGCCAGCAGCTTCCCTCCGACGGGACAGAGCTACGAGCAGTACTTC. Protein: CASSFPPTGQSYEQYF.

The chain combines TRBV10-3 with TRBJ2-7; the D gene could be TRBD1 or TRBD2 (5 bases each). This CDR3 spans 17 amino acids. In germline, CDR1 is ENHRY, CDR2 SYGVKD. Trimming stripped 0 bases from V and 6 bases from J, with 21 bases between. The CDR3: CAISESNWWDDHTEQYF. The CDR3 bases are TGTGCCATCAGTGAGTCGAACTGGTGGGACGACCATACCGAGCAGTACTTC.

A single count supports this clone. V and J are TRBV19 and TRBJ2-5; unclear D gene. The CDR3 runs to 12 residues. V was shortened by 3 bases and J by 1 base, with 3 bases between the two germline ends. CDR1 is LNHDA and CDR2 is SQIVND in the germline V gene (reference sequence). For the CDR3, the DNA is TGTGCCAGTAGTATCCCCCAAGAGACCCAGTACTTC. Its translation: CASSIPQETQYF. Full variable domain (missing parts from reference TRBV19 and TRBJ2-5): DGGITQSPKYLFRKEGQNVTLSCEQNLNHDAMYWYRQDPGQGLRLIYYSQIVNDFQKGDIAEGYSVSREKKESFPLTVTSAQKNPTAFYLCASSIPQETQYFGPGTRLLVL.

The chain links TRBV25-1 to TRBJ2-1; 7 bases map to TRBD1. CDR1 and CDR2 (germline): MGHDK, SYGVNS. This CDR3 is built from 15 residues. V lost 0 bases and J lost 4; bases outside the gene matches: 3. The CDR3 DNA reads TGTGCCAGCAGTGAATACCACAGGGGTTACAATGAGCAGTTCTTC. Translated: CASSEYHRGYNEQFF.

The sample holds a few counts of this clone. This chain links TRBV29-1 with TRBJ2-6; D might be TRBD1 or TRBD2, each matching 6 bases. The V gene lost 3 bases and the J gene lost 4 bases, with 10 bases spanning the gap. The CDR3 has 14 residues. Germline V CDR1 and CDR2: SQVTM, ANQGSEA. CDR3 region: CSVDRGPGANVLTF. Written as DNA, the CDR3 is TGCAGCGTTGATCGGGGGCCCGGGGCCAACGTCCTGACTTTC.

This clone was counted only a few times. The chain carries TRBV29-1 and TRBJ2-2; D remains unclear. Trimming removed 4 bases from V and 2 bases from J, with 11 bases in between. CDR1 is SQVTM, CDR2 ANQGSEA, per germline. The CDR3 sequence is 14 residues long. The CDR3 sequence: CSVGRDTNTGELFF. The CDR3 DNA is TGCAGCGTTGGAAGAGACACAAACACCGGGGAGCTGTTTTTT.

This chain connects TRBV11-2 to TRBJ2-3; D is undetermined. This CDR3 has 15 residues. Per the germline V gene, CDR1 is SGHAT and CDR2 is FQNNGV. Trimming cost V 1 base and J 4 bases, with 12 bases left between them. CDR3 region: CASSLVGSDPDTQYF. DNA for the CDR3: TGTGCCAGCAGCTTAGTGGGCAGCGACCCAGATACGCAGTATTTT.

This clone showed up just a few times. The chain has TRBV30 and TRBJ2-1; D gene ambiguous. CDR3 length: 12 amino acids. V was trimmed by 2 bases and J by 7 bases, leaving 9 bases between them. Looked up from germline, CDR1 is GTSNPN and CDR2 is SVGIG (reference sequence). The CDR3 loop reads CAWSRIFNEQFF. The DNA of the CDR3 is TGTGCCTGGAGTCGAATTTTTAATGAGCAGTTCTTC.